This entry lists 25 T cell receptor beta chains sequenced from one sample in a study of beta chain features in type 1 diabetes. As every portion of the isolated RNA was reverse transcribed, the sequencing read expressed TCRB transcripts. The repertoire was sequenced with immunoSEQ multiplex PCR; TCRdb's copy has only in-frame clones and lacks some. The data show nearly 350,000 clones, with approximately 8% seen just once and less than 0.5% held by the top ten. The sample comprised central memory CD4+ T cells from blood. These receptors were taken from a woman between 18 and 29 years old in good health.

This clone was found many times. The chain employs TRBV14 and TRBJ2-7; either TRBD1 or TRBD2 may fit D (5 bases each). CDR1 and CDR2 (germline): SGHDN, FVKESK. The CDR3 totals 15 residues. The V gene lost 1 base and the J gene lost 3 bases, with 13 bases spanning the gap. CDR3 nucleotides: TGTGCCAGCAGCCAAGGGCTCGGGGCCCTCTACGAGCAGTACTTC. This encodes CASSQGLGALYEQYF.

J is TRBJ2-3 and V is TRBV10-3, with a tentative D call TRBD2 (6 bases). This CDR3 spans 14 amino acids. Trimming shortened V by 10 bases and J by 0 bases, and 14 bases separated the two germline ends. CDR1 and CDR2 (germline): ENHRY, SYGVKD. CDR3 in DNA: TGTGCCAGCCGAGATAGCGGAAGCACAGATACGCAGTATTTT. The encoded protein is CASRDSGSTDTQYF.

This clone was counted only a few times. The genes are TRBV6-5 and TRBJ1-5, with 8 bases matching TRBD1. With V trimmed by 7 bases and J by 3 bases, 5 bases remained unmatched. From germline, CDR1 is MNHEY and CDR2 SVGAGI. The CDR3 loop spans 14 amino acids. In DNA form, the CDR3 reads TGTGCCAGCACCGGGACAGGCAACAATCAGCCCCAGCATTTT. Protein: CASTGTGNNQPQHF.

V usage is TRBV19 and J usage is TRBJ2-5, with 11 positions matching TRBD2. V trimming: 5 bases; J trimming: 0 bases; junction bases outside the gene matches: 2. This CDR3 is built from 15 residues. Germline CDR1 LNHDA, CDR2 SQIVND (reference sequence). CDR3 amino acids: CASSSTSGNQETQYF. The CDR3 nucleotides are TGTGCCAGTAGTTCGACTAGCGGGAACCAAGAGACCCAGTACTTC.

The chain couples TRBV19 to TRBJ1-5; no definite D call. V gave up 5 bases and J gave up 2 bases, with 10 bases separating them. CDR1 is LNHDA and CDR2 is SQIVND in the germline V gene (reference sequence). The CDR3 is 14 residues long. CDR3 amino acids: CASSQVAGNQPQHF. As DNA, the CDR3 is TGTGCCAGTAGTCAGGTCGCGGGCAATCAGCCCCAGCATTTT.

This clone was detected only a few times. The genes are TRBV9 and TRBJ2-3; D not resolved. The germline gives CDR1 SGDLS, CDR2 YYNGEE. The CDR3 has 14 residues. V was clipped by 1 base and J by 2 bases, with 8 bases between them. This CDR3 is CASSVSPYTDTQYF. Here the CDR3 DNA reads TGTGCCAGCAGCGTAAGCCCTTACACAGATACGCAGTATTTT.

The chain has TRBV19 and TRBJ2-5; a possible D gene is TRBD2 (6 bases). CDR3 length: 14 residues. Germline V gene lookup returns CDR1 LNHDA and CDR2 SQIVND (reference sequence). V was clipped by 6 bases and J by 4 bases, with 15 bases between them. The CDR3 DNA is TGTGCCAGTAGCCCTCGGGGGAGAGGAGAGACCCAGTACTTC. This sequence encodes CASSPRGRGETQYF.

This clone occurred a few times. V is TRBV2 and J is TRBJ2-7; no reliable D call. Germline V lookup: CDR1 SNHLY, CDR2 FYNNEI. Trimming removed 5 bases from V and 3 bases from J, with 17 bases in between. The CDR3 sequence is 15 residues long. The CDR3 DNA reads as TGTGCCAGCAGTTTAACGTCGGCGGCCGTCTACGAGCAGTACTTC. This codes for CASSLTSAAVYEQYF.

In its sample, this clone was seen a few times. This chain uses TRBV7-6 with TRBJ1-2; D is unresolved. Trimming cost V 5 bases and J 9 bases, with 16 bases left between them. The CDR3 consists of 13 residues. CDR1 SGHVS and CDR2 FNYEAQ come from the germline V gene. The CDR3 region is CASSPDVGGSYTF. The CDR3 DNA is TGTGCCAGCAGCCCTGACGTTGGCGGGAGCTACACCTTC.

This chain joins TRBV29-1 and TRBJ1-2, with D perhaps matching TRBD1 (5 bases). V was trimmed by 7 bases and J by 4 bases, leaving 19 bases between them. CDR3 length: 14 amino acids. Germline values: CDR1 SQVTM, CDR2 ANQGSEA. CDR3 coding DNA: TGCAGCGGCCTAATTGGAGGGGTCAGCTATGGCTACACCTTC. Amino acid sequence: CSGLIGGVSYGYTF.

This clone was seen ten or more times. This chain links TRBV28 with TRBJ1-5; TRBD1 is a possible D gene (5 bases). Trimming took 4 bases from V and 6 from J, leaving 13 bases between them. The CDR3 has 14 residues. Germline-derived CDR1 and CDR2 are MDHEN and SYDVKM. This chain's CDR3 is CASSSLQGSQPQHF. In DNA, the CDR3 is TGTGCCAGCAGTTCCCTTCAGGGAAGTCAGCCCCAGCATTTT.

This clone was observed a few times. The chain joins TRBV9 to TRBJ2-7; TRBD1 might be the D (6 bases). Trimming took 2 bases from V and 7 from J, leaving 13 bases between them. CDR3 length equals 13 residues. Germline CDR1 is SGDLS and CDR2 is YYNGEE. CDR3 loop: CASSVGQLGEQYF. CDR3 bases: TGTGCCAGCAGCGTGGGACAACTGGGGGAGCAGTACTTC.

Of note for this clone: Additional DNA sequences in this sample encode the identical CDR3. The chain joins TRBV7-3 to TRBJ1-1; D is unclear. Per germline, CDR1 SGHTA and CDR2 FQGTGA. The V end was cut by 0 bases, the J end by 0 bases, with 2 bases between. The CDR3 totals 13 residues. The CDR3 protein is CASSLTVNTEAFF. The CDR3 bases are TGTGCCAGCAGCTTAACAGTGAACACTGAAGCTTTCTTT.

This clone was observed many times. The chain has TRBV11-2 and TRBJ2-4; TRBD1 might be the D (5 bases). The CDR3 covers 14 residues. From germline, CDR1 is SGHAT and CDR2 FQNNGV. V was shortened by 4 bases and J by 1 base, with 8 bases between the two germline ends. The CDR3 loop is CASSSSGAKNIQYF. The DNA of the CDR3 is TGTGCCAGCAGCTCGTCAGGGGCCAAAAACATTCAGTACTTC.

The sample holds a few counts of this clone. The chain couples TRBV7-8 to TRBJ2-7; D is ambiguous. Germline V gene data show CDR1 as SGHVS and CDR2 as FQNEAQ. V lost 0 bases and J lost 0, with 3 bases in between. This CDR3 comprises 13 residues. The DNA of the CDR3 is TGTGCCAGCAGCTTAGCCTCCTCCTACGAGCAGTACTTC. Translating it yields CASSLASSYEQYF.

This chain connects TRBV6-1 to TRBJ2-5; D is possibly TRBD1 (5 bases). The germline V and J ends were trimmed by 8 bases and 5 bases, with 15 bases remaining between them. The CDR3 consists of 13 residues. Germline values: CDR1 MNHNS, CDR2 SASEGT. In DNA, the CDR3 is TGTGCCAGCGATTTGTCAGGGAAGGAGACCCAGTACTTC. This translates into CASDLSGKETQYF.

Only a few counts were recorded for this clone. As DNA, the CDR3 is TGTGCCAGCAGCTTAGTATGGACTAGCGGGAGGGCCCAAGAGACCCAGTACTTC. This translates into CASSLVWTSGRAQETQYF. The J gene is TRBJ2-5, the V gene TRBV7-2; TRBD2 agrees at 15 bases. The CDR3 sequence is 18 residues long. Per the germline V gene, CDR1 is SGHTA and CDR2 is FQGNSA. J was trimmed by 1 base and V by 1 base; bases with no gene match: 4.

This clone has a handful of counts. The V and J genes are TRBV28 and TRBJ2-5; either TRBD1 or TRBD2 may fit D (6 bases each). Deletions cut 5 bases from V and 4 bases from J, with 17 bases between. CDR1 is MDHEN and CDR2 is SYDVKM in the germline V gene. CDR3 length: 15 residues. The CDR3 nucleotides are TGTGCCAGCAGTCTCCTAAGGGGGGTTTTAGAGACCCAGTACTTC. Translated: CASSLLRGVLETQYF.

The sample holds many counts of this clone. V and J are TRBV7-9 and TRBJ2-3, with D possibly being TRBD2 (5 bases). Deletions cut 11 bases from V and 6 bases from J, with 21 bases between. This CDR3 region has 14 residues. Germline CDR1 SEHNR, CDR2 FQNEAQ (reference sequence). The CDR3 nucleotides read TGTGCCTGCGCACTAGGGATTTCGTCTGATACGCAGTATTTT. This gives the protein CACALGISSDTQYF.

The sample holds a few counts of this clone. V is TRBV27 and J is TRBJ2-5; the D gene is possibly TRBD1 (6 bases). The CDR3 sequence is 12 residues long. Trimming pared 7 bases from V and 6 bases from J, leaving 12 bases between. Germline V CDR1 and CDR2: MNHEY, SMNVEV (reference sequence). CDR3 sequence reads: CASTHRVKTQYF. The CDR3 coding sequence is TGTGCCAGCACTCACAGGGTAAAGACCCAGTACTTC.

The chain carries TRBV7-2 and TRBJ2-3; TRBD2 might be the D (6 bases). V was cut by 4 bases and J by 5 bases, with 13 bases left in between. Germline V gene data show CDR1 as SGHTA and CDR2 as FQGNSA. This CDR3 contains 14 residues. The CDR3 nucleotides are TGTGCCAGCAGCTCTACTCCCGGGGGAGATACGCAGTATTTT. It is translated as CASSSTPGGDTQYF. The whole variable domain, filled in from reference TRBV7-2 and TRBJ2-3, reads GAGVSQSPSNKVTEKGKDVELRCDPISGHTALYWYRQSLGQGLEFLIYFQGNSAPDKSGLPSDRFSAERTGGSVSTLTIQRTQQEDSAVYLCASSSTPGGDTQYFGPGTRLTVL.

This sequence joins TRBV30 and TRBJ2-7, with D possibly matching TRBD1 (5 bases). This CDR3 spans 13 amino acids. The germline CDR1 and CDR2 sequences are GTSNPN and SVGIG (reference sequence). V gave up 3 bases and J gave up 1 base, with 10 bases separating them. The CDR3 DNA is TGTGCCTGGAGGGTTACAGGATCCTACGAGCAGTACTTC. It translates to CAWRVTGSYEQYF.

V and J are TRBV2 and TRBJ1-3; D ambiguous. The CDR3 runs 13 residues. V was pared by 4 bases and J by 5 bases, with 9 bases between. Germline loops: CDR1 SNHLY, CDR2 FYNNEI. For the CDR3, the DNA is TGTGCCAGCAGTGTTGAGGGAAGAAACACCATATATTTT. Translating it yields CASSVEGRNTIYF.

This clone was recorded many times. The chain combines TRBV6-5 with TRBJ2-6; no clear D. Germline loops: CDR1 MNHEY, CDR2 SVGAGI. With 5 bases removed from V and 0 bases from J, the gap between germline ends came to 8 bases. The CDR3 runs 15 residues. The CDR3 reads CASSAGSSGANVLTF. CDR3 in DNA: TGTGCCAGCAGTGCCGGCAGCTCTGGGGCCAACGTCCTGACTTTC.

The V and J genes are TRBV5-1 and TRBJ2-7; no reliable D call. Trimming removed 2 bases at V and 0 bases at J, with 0 bases between. CDR3 length: 11 residues. Germline assignment: CDR1 SGHRS and CDR2 YFSETQ. The CDR3 DNA is TGCGCCAGCAGCTTCTCCTACGAGCAGTACTTC. It codes for CASSFSYEQYF.